This T cell receptor beta chain was retrieved from a study of beta chain features in type 1 diabetes (dated by TCRdb to about 2018). Study-wide context: Mean age, gender distribution, total cell number and subset yield were not different between patients and healthy donors. Across all samples, 107,917,701 sorted cells were examined, and cell number per subset correlated strongly with RNA yield. In the study, recently diagnosed type 1 diabetes patients and matched healthy donors were compared on the TCRB repertoires of their sorted circulating CD4+ T cell subsets. Whereas all 30 or so donors provided naive and central memory subsets, regulatory and stem cell-like memory subsets were isolated from just 8 patients and roughly eight healthy donors. Overall study results and their limits: In all four CD4+ subsets, TCRB CDR3 length was moderately but significantly shorter in type 1 diabetes patients. Naive, central memory and regulatory TCRB repertoires appeared to be more alike among patients than among healthy donors. Because small numbers of individuals were included in the HLA sub-analyses, any influence of HLA type on TCRB rearrangement was left unresolved. Sequencing cDNA rather than genomic DNA could over-represent highly expressing activated cells, although activation and CD3 levels did not differ between groups. Shorter templates might be favored by PCR, yet because patient and control samples were amplified and corrected together, any such skew would affect both groups equally. At VDJ recombination sites, type 1 diabetes patients had fewer insertions and more deleted nucleotides, which implies abnormalities in thymic rearrangement.

Each donor gave one peripheral blood draw, averaging roughly 0.11 L, which was collected into heparinised tubes. A BD FACSAria II and a panel including CD45RO, CCR7, CD25, CD127, CD95 and CD27 were used to sort naive, central memory, regulatory and stem cell-like memory CD4+ T cells. Every sorted population had a purity above 95%. PBMCs were separated immediately by Lymphoprep density gradient centrifugation and were stained directly, without being cultured. To minimize batch effects, samples were stained and sorted in pairs, one healthy donor with one patient per experiment. Concerning this clone: It lacks a known antigen. Base-call qualities are not available, and no considerably larger clone is one nucleotide away.

All of the isolated RNA was reverse transcribed with the High Capacity cDNA Reverse Transcription Kit, so expressed TCRB transcripts were sequenced. Deep immunoSEQ sequencing was performed on naive, central memory and regulatory T cell samples, with an average of about 4 million total reads per sample. After sorted cells were lysed in RLT buffer, RNA was extracted with DNase-treated RNeasy Micro or Mini kits, with the choice depending on cell number. Each cell subset was processed on its own to prevent cross-contamination, while patient and healthy donor samples were processed together. Using the immunoSEQ multiplex PCR, TCRB sequences were amplified from cDNA into 87-bp fragments spanning the CDR3 region. Amplicons were sequenced on the Illumina HiSeq platform. The source study handled its data this way. PCR bias was computationally corrected using synthetic template baselines, reads within Hamming distance 2 were collapsed, and singletons that could not be merged were discarded. By aligning reads against IMGT, V, D and J genes, CDR3 length, and insertions or deletions at six rearrangement sites were assigned. Within each subset, clonotype counts were normalized to sorted cell number, after which true diversity and Gini coefficients were computed with the tcR R package. Repertoire sharing was quantified using the overlap coefficient calculated on TCRB nucleotide sequences. As a proxy for the pre-selection repertoire, out-of-frame TCRB sequences from naive cells were analyzed. In its TCRdb copy, this immuneACCESS table keeps in-frame sequences only and misses some clones. Where compared with another copy, unresolved V genes explain less than half of these, and the others have no known cause. V and J calls and clone size follow that table, whereas D and trimming were derived from the DNA. The sample profile shows about 250,000 clones; 11% of them were found once. The ten largest clones capture approximately 0.017% of the sample.

The CDR3 sequence holds 18 residues, the cysteine and phenylalanine included. The kept DNA is CDR3 alone, 54 bases in frame from the first base. Germline trimming: 3 bases from V, 3 bases from J; junction bases outside gene matches: 11. CDR1 and CDR2 were assigned from the germline V gene as LGHNA and YSLEER. The rearrangement joined TRBV4-3 to TRBJ2-3, with 11 bases matching TRBD2. Sequences were obtained from naive CD4+ T cells from blood. Interpreted using the paper, the cell subset or site label stands for: true naive CD4+ T cells. This TCR was recovered from a man aged 25-45 years with type 1 diabetes. Here is the DNA: TGCGCCAGCAGCCAGAGGGTTCGACTAGCGGGGTTAACAGATACGCAGTATTTT. This translates into CASSQRVRLAGLTDTQYF.